The clone carrying this T cell receptor beta chain was counted a few times. This specimen belongs to a study of beta chain features in type 1 diabetes. The whole isolated RNA underwent reverse transcription, so sequencing captured expressed TCRB transcripts. Libraries were prepared by immunoSEQ multiplex PCR; TCRdb keeps only in-frame clonotypes and omits some of them. The top ten clones hold about 0.58% of a sample with fewer than 200,000 clones, 10% to 15% of them seen once. Per germline, CDR1 GTSNPN and CDR2 SVGIG (reference sequence). Deletions cut 4 bases from V and 6 bases from J, with 12 bases between. The CDR3 contains 13 residues.

This chain links TRBV30 with TRBJ2-2; D is unresolved. The receptor comes from a woman aged 18 to 35 in good health. The sequenced material came from central memory CD4+ T cells from blood. CDR3 loop: CAWKPRLAGELFF. CDR3 nucleotides: TGTGCCTGGAAGCCCAGACTTGCCGGGGAGCTGTTTTTT.